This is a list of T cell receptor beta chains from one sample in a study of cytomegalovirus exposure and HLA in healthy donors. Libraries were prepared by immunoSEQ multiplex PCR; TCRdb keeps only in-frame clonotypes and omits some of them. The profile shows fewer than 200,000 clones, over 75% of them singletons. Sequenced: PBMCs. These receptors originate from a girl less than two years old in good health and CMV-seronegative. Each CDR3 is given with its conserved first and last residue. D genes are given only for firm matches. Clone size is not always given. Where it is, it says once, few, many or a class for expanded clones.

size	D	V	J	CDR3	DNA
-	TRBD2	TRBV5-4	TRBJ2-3	CASSLRTSVGDTQYF	TGTGCCAGCAGCCTGAGGACTAGCGTTGGAGATACGCAGTATTTT
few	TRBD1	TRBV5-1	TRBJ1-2	CASSLMDRGPLRGYTF	TGCGCCAGCAGCTTGATGGACAGGGGGCCTCTAAGGGGCTACACCTTC
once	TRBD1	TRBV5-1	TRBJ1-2	CASSLNRGDYGYTF	TGCGCCAGCAGCTTAAACAGGGGGGACTATGGCTACACCTTC
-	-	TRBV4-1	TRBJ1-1	CASSLIRGEAFF	TGCGCCAGCAGCCTTATTAGGGGTGAAGCTTTCTTT
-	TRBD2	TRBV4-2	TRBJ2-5	CASSHGTSEPWETQYF	TGTGCCAGCAGCCATGGGACTAGCGAGCCCTGGGAGACCCAGTACTTC
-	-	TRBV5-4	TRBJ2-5	CASSLRVKETQYF	TGTGCCAGCAGCTTGAGAGTGAAAGAGACCCAGTACTTC
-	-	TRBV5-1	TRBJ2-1	CASSFVGRGHDEQFF	TGCGCCAGCAGCTTTGTGGGTAGGGGCCACGATGAGCAGTTCTTC
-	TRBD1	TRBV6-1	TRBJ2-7	CASSVGQSERNEQYF	TGTGCCAGCAGTGTGGGACAGTCCGAGAGAAACGAGCAGTACTTC
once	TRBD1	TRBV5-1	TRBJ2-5	CASSFRDRGQETQYF	TGCGCCAGCAGCTTCCGGGACAGGGGCCAAGAGACCCAGTACTTC
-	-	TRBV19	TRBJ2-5	CASSFGGTQYF	TGTGCCAGTAGTTTCGGAGGGACCCAGTACTTC
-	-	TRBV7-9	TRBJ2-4	CASSLPRGGDPKNIQYF	TGTGCCAGCAGCTTACCCAGAGGGGGGGACCCCAAAAACATTCAGTACTTC
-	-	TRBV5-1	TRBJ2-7	CASSLAAAYEQYF	TGCGCCAGCAGCTTGGCCGCGGCCTACGAGCAGTACTTC
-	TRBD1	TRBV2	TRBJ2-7	CASSRTGSTYEQYF	TGTGCCAGCAGTCGGACAGGGAGCACCTACGAGCAGTACTTC
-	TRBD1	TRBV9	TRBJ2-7	CASSVKGALDEQYF	TGTGCCAGCAGCGTAAAGGGGGCGCTCGACGAGCAGTACTTC
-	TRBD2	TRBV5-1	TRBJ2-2	CASSFRLTSGNTGELFF	TGCGCCAGCAGCTTTAGACTTACTAGCGGAAACACCGGGGAGCTGTTTTTT
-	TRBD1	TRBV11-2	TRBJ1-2	CASSLVPQGIPYGYTF	TGTGCCAGCAGCTTAGTCCCACAGGGGATTCCCTATGGCTACACCTTC
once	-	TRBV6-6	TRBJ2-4	CASNSQGLKNIQYF	TGTGCCAGCAATAGTCAGGGACTCAAAAACATTCAGTACTTC
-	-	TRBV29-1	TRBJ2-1	CSAGHQYNEQFF	TGCAGCGCAGGACATCAGTACAATGAGCAGTTCTTC
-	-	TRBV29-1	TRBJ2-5	CSVEDLGETQYF	TGCAGCGTTGAAGATCTCGGGGAGACCCAGTACTTC
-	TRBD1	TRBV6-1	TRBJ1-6	CAGTQGAPAPLHF	TGTGCCGGAACACAGGGGGCGCCGGCCCCCCTCCACTTT
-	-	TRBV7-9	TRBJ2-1	CASSLVSAGVYNEQFF	TGTGCCAGCAGCTTAGTCTCGGCAGGGGTATACAATGAGCAGTTCTTC
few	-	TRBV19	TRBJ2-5	CASSIVGGLYQETQYF	TGTGCCAGTAGTATAGTCGGGGGACTGTACCAAGAGACCCAGTACTTC
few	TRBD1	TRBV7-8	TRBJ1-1	CASSLGARGDTEAFF	TGTGCCAGCAGCTTAGGGGCCAGGGGGGACACTGAAGCTTTCTTT
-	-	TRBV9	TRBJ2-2	CASSPTNTGELFF	TGTGCCAGCAGCCCCACGAACACCGGGGAGCTGTTTTTT
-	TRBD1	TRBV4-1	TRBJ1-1	CASSTLDRERAEAFF	TGCGCCAGCAGCACCTTAGACAGGGAACGGGCTGAAGCTTTCTTT
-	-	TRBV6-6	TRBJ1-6	CASRVSNSPLHF	TGTGCCAGCCGGGTCTCGAATTCACCCCTCCACTTT
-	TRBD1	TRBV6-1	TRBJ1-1	CASREDRVETEAFF	TGTGCCAGCAGAGAAGACAGGGTCGAGACTGAAGCTTTCTTT
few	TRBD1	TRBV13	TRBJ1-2	CASSLGAGGEGYTF	TGTGCCAGCAGCTTAGGGGCAGGGGGTGAGGGCTACACCTTC
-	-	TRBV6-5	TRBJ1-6	CASSYRPGTYNSPLHF	TGTGCCAGCAGTTACCGTCCGGGGACCTATAATTCACCCCTCCACTTT
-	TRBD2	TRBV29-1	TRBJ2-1	CSVESGGTYNEQFF	TGCAGCGTTGAGTCCGGGGGGACCTACAATGAGCAGTTCTTC
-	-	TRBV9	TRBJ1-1	CASSVGGLKNTEAFF	TGTGCCAGCAGCGTAGGAGGGTTGAAAAACACTGAAGCTTTCTTT
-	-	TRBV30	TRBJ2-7	CAWSVGSYEQYF	TGTGCCTGGAGTGTGGGGAGCTACGAGCAGTACTTC
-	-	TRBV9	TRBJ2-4	CASSVGLFGLPQYF	TGTGCCAGCAGCGTAGGCCTCTTTGGACTACCTCAGTACTTC
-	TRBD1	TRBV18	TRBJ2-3	CASSPMTGMYSDTQYF	TGTGCCAGCTCGCCCATGACAGGGATGTACTCAGATACGCAGTATTTT
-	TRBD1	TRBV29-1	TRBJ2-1	CSLDRVSYNEQFF	TGCAGCCTTGACAGGGTCTCCTACAATGAGCAGTTCTTC
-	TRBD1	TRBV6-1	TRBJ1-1	CASSPTGMNTEAFF	TGTGCCAGCAGCCCGACAGGGATGAACACTGAAGCTTTCTTT
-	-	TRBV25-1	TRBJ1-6	CASSDSIGRASPLHF	TGTGCCAGCAGTGACTCCATCGGCAGGGCTTCACCCCTCCACTTT
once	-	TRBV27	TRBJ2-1	CASSFTSLGGGPFGNEQFF	TGTGCCAGCAGTTTCACCTCCCTAGGGGGAGGGCCCTTTGGGAATGAGCAGTTCTTC
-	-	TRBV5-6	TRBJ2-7	CASSFYYEQYF	TGTGCCAGCAGTTTTTATTACGAGCAGTACTTC
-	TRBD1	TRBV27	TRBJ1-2	CASSYRTGGANYGYTF	TGTGCCAGCAGTTACCGGACAGGGGGCGCCAACTATGGCTACACCTTC
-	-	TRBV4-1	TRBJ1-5	CASSQTINQPQHF	TGCGCCAGCAGCCAAACTATTAATCAGCCCCAGCATTTT
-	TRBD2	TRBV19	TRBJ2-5	CASSIDRMAGGLQETQYF	TGTGCCAGTAGTATAGATCGTATGGCGGGGGGGCTTCAAGAGACCCAGTACTTC
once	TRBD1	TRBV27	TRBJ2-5	CASRGQGKTQYF	TGTGCCAGCAGGGGACAGGGGAAGACCCAGTACTTC
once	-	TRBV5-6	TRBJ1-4	CASSLAAGVNEKLFF	TGTGCCAGCAGCTTGGCTGCAGGCGTTAATGAAAAACTGTTTTTT